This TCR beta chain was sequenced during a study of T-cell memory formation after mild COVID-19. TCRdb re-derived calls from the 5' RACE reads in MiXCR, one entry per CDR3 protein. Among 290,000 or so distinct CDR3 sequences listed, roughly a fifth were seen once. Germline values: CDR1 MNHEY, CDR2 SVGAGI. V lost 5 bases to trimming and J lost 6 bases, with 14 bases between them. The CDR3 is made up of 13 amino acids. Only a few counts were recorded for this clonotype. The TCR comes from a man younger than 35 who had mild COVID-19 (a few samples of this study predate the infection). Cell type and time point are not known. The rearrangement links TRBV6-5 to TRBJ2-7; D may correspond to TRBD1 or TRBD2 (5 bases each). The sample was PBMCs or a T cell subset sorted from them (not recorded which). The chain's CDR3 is CASSGTTVGEQYF. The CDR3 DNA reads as TGTGCCAGCAGTGGGACCACGGTGGGCGAGCAGTACTTC.